This T cell receptor (beta chain) was sequenced during a study of cytomegalovirus exposure and HLA in healthy donors. The V end lost 3 bases, the J end lost 8 bases, and 14 bases lay between the germline ends. The CDR3 consists of 14 residues. Germline lookup yields CDR1 SGHDN and CDR2 FVKESK. Use of 60 Vbeta and 13 Jbeta primers characterized the PCR. Method: immunoSEQ multiplex PCR; TCRdb's copy keeps in-frame clones and lacks some. The repertoire has around 31,000 clones, more than 75% of them found once; the top ten carry about 2.9%. The sequencing input was PBMCs. The sequence came from a boy aged 10-17 years in good health and CMV-seronegative. The rearrangement uses TRBV14 and TRBJ2-1; the D gene is possibly TRBD1 (5 bases). CDR3 in amino acids: CASSHRVTHYEQFF. CDR3 DNA sequence: TGTGCCAGCAGCCACAGGGTTACGCACTATGAGCAGTTCTTC.